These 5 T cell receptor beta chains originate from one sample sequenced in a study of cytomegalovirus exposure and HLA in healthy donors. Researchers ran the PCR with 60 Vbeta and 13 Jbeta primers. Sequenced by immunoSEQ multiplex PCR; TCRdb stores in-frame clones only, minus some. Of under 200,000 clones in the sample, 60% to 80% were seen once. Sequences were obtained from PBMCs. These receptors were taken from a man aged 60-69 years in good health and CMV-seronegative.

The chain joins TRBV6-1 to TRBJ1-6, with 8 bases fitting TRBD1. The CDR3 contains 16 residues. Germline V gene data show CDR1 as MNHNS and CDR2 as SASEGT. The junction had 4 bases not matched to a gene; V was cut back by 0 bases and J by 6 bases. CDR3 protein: CASSEASGQGNSPLHF. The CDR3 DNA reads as TGTGCCAGCAGTGAAGCGAGCGGACAGGGTAATTCACCCCTCCACTTT.

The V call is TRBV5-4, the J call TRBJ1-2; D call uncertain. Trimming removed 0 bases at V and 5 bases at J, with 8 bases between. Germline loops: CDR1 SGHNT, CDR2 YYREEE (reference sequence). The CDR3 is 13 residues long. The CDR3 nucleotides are TGTGCCAGCAGCTTGGTCAGCGCTTATGGCTACACCTTC. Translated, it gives CASSLVSAYGYTF.

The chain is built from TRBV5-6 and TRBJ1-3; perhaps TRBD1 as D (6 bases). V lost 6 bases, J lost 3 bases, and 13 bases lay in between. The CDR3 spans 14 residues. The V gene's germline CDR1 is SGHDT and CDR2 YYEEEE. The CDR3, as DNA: TGTGCCAGCACCTCGGGGGGCTTTGGAAACACCATATATTTT. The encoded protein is CASTSGGFGNTIYF.

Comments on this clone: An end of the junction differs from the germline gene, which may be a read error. CDR3 bases: TGTGCCAGCAGCCAAGATGTGTTGACCGTAGATTGGAGCAATCAGCCCCAGAATTTT. It codes for CASSQDVLTVDWSNQPQNF. The V call is TRBV4-2, the J call TRBJ1-5; the D is unclear. CDR3 length: 19 amino acids. CDR1 and CDR2 (germline): LGHNA, YNFKEQ.

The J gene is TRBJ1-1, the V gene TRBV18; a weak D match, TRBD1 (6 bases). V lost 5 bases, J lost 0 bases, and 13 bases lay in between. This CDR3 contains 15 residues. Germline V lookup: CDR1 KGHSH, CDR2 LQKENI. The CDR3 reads CASSWRQALNTEAFF. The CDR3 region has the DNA TGTGCCAGCTCATGGAGACAGGCCCTGAACACTGAAGCTTTCTTT.